This record concerns one T cell receptor (beta chain) sequence. Its antigen is not identified. This entry is derived from a study of identical twins. Points from the study as a whole: The models gave estimates that fell short of the out-of-frame TCR alpha sharing seen in monozygotic twins.

From the 5' RACE reads, TCRdb called clonotypes with MiXCR, one entry per CDR3 protein. The sample lists about 720,000 distinct CDR3 sequences, 15% to 20% occurring once. Germline lookup yields CDR1 SGHVS and CDR2 FQNEAQ. The junction had 9 bases not matched to a gene; V was cut back by 4 bases and J by 4 bases. The CDR3 is 15 amino acids. This same sample was also part of a study on T cells expressing NK-cell markers.

The chain uses TRBV7-8 and TRBJ2-5; 7 positions agree with TRBD1. This sequence was found in a woman aged 18 to 35 in good health. The sample was PBMCs. The CDR3 reads CASSSTTGYGETQYF. The CDR3 nucleotides read TGTGCCAGCAGCTCTACGACAGGGTACGGAGAGACCCAGTACTTC.